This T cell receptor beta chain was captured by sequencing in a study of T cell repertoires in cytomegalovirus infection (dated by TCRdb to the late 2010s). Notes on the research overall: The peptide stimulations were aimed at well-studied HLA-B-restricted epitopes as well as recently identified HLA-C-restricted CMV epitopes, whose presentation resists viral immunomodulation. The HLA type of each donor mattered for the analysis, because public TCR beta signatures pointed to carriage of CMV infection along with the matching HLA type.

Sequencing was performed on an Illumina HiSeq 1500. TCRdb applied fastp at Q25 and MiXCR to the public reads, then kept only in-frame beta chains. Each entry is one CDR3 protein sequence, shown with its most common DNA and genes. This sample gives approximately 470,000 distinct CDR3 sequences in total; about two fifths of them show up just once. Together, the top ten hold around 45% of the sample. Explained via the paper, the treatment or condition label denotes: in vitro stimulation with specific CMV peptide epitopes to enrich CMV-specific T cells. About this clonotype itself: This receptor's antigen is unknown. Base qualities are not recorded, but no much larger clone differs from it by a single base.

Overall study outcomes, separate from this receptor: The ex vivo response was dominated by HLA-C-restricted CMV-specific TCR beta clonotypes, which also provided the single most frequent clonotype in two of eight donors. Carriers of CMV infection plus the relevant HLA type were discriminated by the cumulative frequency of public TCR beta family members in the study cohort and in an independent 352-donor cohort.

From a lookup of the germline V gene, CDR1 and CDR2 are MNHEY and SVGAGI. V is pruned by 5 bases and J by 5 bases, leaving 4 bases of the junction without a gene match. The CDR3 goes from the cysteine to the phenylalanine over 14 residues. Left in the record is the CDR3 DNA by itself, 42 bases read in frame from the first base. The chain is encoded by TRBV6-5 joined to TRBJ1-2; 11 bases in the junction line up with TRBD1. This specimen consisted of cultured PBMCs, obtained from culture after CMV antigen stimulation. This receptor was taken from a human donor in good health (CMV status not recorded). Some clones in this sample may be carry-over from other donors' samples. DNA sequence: TGTGCCAGCAGTCGGACAGGGGGCTCTTATGGCTACACCTTC. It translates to CASSRTGGSYGYTF.